Listed here is a single TCR beta chain. Its specificity is unknown. The sample is drawn from a study of CD8+ T cells in alopecia areata. Study findings and constraints: Scalp samples also yield sequences of resident alphabeta T cells from normal skin. Between patients, shared TCR sequences were less clear than in mice. This was possibly due in part to HLA diversity in the patient population.

Looked up from germline, CDR1 is SNHLY and CDR2 is FYNNEI. Trimming removed 7 bases from V and 5 bases from J, with 21 bases in between. The CDR3 totals 15 residues. Sequencing relied on a cDNA template that was reverse transcribed from extracted RNA. Profiled with immunoSEQ multiplex PCR; TCRdb holds only in-frame clones, not every one. Of roughly 150,000 clones in the sample, about 60% were seen once. The sample was CD4+ T cells sorted from blood, taken at week 0. The rearrangement uses TRBV2 and TRBJ2-7, with a possible D match to TRBD2 (6 bases). This TCR came from a human donor with alopecia areata. The CDR3 bases are TGTGCCAGCACAAGCCCGGTCGGAGGGGACCACGAGCAGTACTTC. Translating it yields CASTSPVGGDHEQYF.